Below, 6 T cell receptor beta chains from the same sample are listed, as sequenced in a study of CD8 T cells in Susac syndrome. The RNA input was about 0.45 to 1 ug, and it was reverse transcribed with random hexamers. TCRdb recomputed calls from the immunoSEQ multiplex PCR reads with MiXCR, one row per CDR3 protein. The repertoire has 150,000 to 200,000 distinct CDR3 sequences, around 95% of them found once; the top ten carry 0.13% to 0.15%. The sequencing input was CD4+ T cells from PBMCs. All receptors come from a human donor in good health.

A single count supports this clonotype. This chain uses TRBV14 with TRBJ1-1; D is unclear. Germline CDR1 reads SGHDN; CDR2 reads FVKESK. V was cut by 3 bases and J by 2 bases, with 10 bases left in between. CDR3 size: 14 residues. CDR3: CASSQAPGNTEAFF. CDR3 nucleotides: TGTGCCAGCAGCCAGGCACCAGGTAACACTGAAGCTTTCTTT.

The CDR3: CASSKDSGSYEQYF. The CDR3 DNA sequence: TGTGCCAGCAGCAAAGACAGTGGCTCCTACGAGCAGTACTTC. The chain uses TRBV6-2 or TRBV6-3 and TRBJ2-7, with a possible D match to TRBD1 (5 bases). The CDR3 spans 14 residues. Trimming removed 6 bases from V and 0 bases from J, with 12 bases in between. Germline V gives CDR1 MNHEY, CDR2 SVGEGT.

The chain couples TRBV9 to TRBJ2-1, with TRBD2 matching 10 bases. In germline, CDR1 is SGDLS, CDR2 YYNGEE. After removal of 2 bases from V and 6 bases from J, the junction contained 5 bases not matched to a gene. The CDR3 totals 15 residues. CDR3 DNA: TGTGCCAGCAGCGTTTTAGGGACTAGCGTCAATGAGCAGTTCTTC. It translates to CASSVLGTSVNEQFF.

The J gene is TRBJ1-6, the V gene TRBV12-3 or TRBV12-4, with D unresolved. The V end lost 5 bases, the J end lost 9 bases, and 14 bases lay between the germline ends. The CDR3 runs 14 residues. CDR3 residues: CASSPGLGSSPLHF. The DNA of the CDR3 is TGTGCCAGCAGTCCCGGGTTAGGGAGTTCACCCCTCCACTTT.

J is TRBJ2-6 and V is TRBV9, with D tentatively TRBD1 (6 bases). The germline V and J ends were trimmed by 3 bases and 2 bases, with 24 bases remaining between them. In germline, CDR1 is SGDLS, CDR2 YYNGEE. CDR3 size: 20 residues. This CDR3 is CASSALLIRDTQPGANVLTF. The DNA for the CDR3 is TGTGCCAGCAGCGCGCTCTTAATCCGGGACACCCAACCTGGGGCCAACGTCCTGACTTTC.

The J gene is TRBJ1-2, the V gene TRBV9; D may be TRBD1 (5 bases). Germline-derived CDR1 and CDR2 are SGDLS and YYNGEE. The CDR3 runs to 13 residues. V lost 0 bases, J lost 7 bases, and 10 bases lay in between. The CDR3 nucleotides read TGTGCCAGCAGCGTAGAGGCAGGGAGTGGCTACACCTTC. This sequence encodes CASSVEAGSGYTF.